The TCR beta chain described here comes from a study of regulatory T cells in long-lasting Graves disease. Time point: newly diagnosed GD, antithyroid drugs for less than 3 months. Isolated PBMC RNA provided the starting material for the TCR library. Peripheral blood, about 8.8 milliliters of it, was drawn into EDTA tubes. This clonotype was observed many times. The V gene lost 3 bases and the J gene lost 4 bases, with 7 bases spanning the gap. Per the germline V gene, CDR1 is SQVTM and CDR2 is ANQGSEA. The CDR3 length is 11 residues. For TCR beta, libraries came from iRepertoire HTBI primers and Arm-PCR of CDR3 regions. TCRdb re-called the multiplex PCR reads with MiXCR, one entry per CDR3 protein. The profile shows 350,000 to 500,000 distinct CDR3 sequences, over 15% of them singletons. These data also featured in a second study, about T cells in Graves' hyperthyroidism and ophthalmopathy.

This receptor was taken from a woman between 25 and 40 years old with Graves disease. The rearrangement joins TRBV29-1 to TRBJ2-7; perhaps TRBD2 as D (5 bases). Sequencing was performed on peripheral blood mononuclear cells (PBMCs), taken at new diagnosis, from a patient treated with antithyroid drugs. The CDR3 loop reads CSVERAYEQYF. DNA for the CDR3: TGCAGCGTTGAGAGGGCATACGAGCAGTACTTC.